This T cell receptor beta chain was observed in a study of cytomegalovirus exposure and HLA in healthy donors. The germline V and J ends were trimmed by 3 bases and 2 bases, with 7 bases remaining between them. Germline V gene data show CDR1 as MDHEN and CDR2 as SYDVKM. The CDR3 sequence is 13 residues long. Primers: 60 Vbeta forward and 13 Jbeta reverse. Generated by immunoSEQ multiplex PCR, the TCRdb table keeps only in-frame clones and is missing some. The table lists approximately 210,000 clones, about 88% of them singletons, with approximately 2% in the top ten. This sequence was found in a woman in her late teens or twenties in good health and CMV-seronegative. The sequenced sample was PBMCs. The J gene is TRBJ1-2, the V gene TRBV28; D may be TRBD1 (5 bases). The CDR3 sequence: CASSFRGNYGYTF. In DNA, the CDR3 is TGTGCCAGCAGTTTTAGGGGAAACTATGGCTACACCTTC.